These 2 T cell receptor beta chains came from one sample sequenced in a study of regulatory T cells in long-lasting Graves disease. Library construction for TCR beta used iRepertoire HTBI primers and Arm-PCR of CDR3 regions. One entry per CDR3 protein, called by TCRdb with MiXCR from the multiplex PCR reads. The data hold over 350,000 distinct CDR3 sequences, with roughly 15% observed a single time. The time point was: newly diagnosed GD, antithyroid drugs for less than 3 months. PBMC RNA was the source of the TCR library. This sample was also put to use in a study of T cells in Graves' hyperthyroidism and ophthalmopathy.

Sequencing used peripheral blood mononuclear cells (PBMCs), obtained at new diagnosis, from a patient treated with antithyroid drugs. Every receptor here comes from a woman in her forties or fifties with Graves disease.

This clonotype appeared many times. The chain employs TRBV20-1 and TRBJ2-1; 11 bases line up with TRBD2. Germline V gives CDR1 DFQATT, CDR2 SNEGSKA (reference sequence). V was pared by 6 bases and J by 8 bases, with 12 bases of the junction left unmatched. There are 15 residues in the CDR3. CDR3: CSARVLAGGEDEQFF. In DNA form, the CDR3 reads TGCAGTGCCAGGGTCCTAGCGGGAGGTGAGGATGAGCAGTTCTTC.

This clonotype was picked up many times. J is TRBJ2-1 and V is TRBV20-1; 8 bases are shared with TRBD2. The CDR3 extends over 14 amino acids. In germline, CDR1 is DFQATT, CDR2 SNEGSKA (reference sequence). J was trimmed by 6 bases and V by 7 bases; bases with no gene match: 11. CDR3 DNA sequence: TGCAGTGTCCTCAGCGGGAGCGAGGCCAATGAGCAGTTCTTC. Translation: CSVLSGSEANEQFF.